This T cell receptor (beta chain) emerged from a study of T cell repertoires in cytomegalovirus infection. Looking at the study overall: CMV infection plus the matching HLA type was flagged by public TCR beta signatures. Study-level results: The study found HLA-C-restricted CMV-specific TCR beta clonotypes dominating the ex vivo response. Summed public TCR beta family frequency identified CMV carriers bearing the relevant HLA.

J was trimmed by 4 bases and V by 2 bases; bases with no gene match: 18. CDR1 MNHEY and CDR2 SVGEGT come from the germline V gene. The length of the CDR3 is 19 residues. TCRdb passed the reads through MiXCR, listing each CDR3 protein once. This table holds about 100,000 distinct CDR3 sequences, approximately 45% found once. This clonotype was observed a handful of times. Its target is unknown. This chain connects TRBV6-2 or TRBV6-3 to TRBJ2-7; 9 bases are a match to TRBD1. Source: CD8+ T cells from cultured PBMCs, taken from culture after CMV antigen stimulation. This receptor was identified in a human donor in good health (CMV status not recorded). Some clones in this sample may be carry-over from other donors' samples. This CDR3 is CASSYPTSGTGTGTYEQYF. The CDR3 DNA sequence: TGTGCCAGCAGTTACCCGACTTCCGGGACAGGGACCGGGACGTACGAGCAGTACTTC.